Listed here is a single T cell receptor beta chain. The protocol was immunoSEQ multiplex PCR, while the TCRdb copy is restricted to in-frame clones and leaves out a portion. The sample shows over 100,000 clones, 90% of them seen only once. The V end lost 5 bases, the J end lost 4 bases, and 3 bases lay between the germline ends. Per germline, CDR1 MGHDK and CDR2 SYGVNS. The CDR3 extends over 11 amino acids. The sample belongs to a study of control samples from healthy donors and cancer patients. The sequence was obtained from a man aged 35-49 years in good health. The chain joins TRBV25-1 to TRBJ1-3, with unresolved D. Sequenced: blood. The CDR3 region is CASSRGNTIYF. The CDR3 bases are TGTGCCAGCAGTCGGGGAAACACCATATATTTT.